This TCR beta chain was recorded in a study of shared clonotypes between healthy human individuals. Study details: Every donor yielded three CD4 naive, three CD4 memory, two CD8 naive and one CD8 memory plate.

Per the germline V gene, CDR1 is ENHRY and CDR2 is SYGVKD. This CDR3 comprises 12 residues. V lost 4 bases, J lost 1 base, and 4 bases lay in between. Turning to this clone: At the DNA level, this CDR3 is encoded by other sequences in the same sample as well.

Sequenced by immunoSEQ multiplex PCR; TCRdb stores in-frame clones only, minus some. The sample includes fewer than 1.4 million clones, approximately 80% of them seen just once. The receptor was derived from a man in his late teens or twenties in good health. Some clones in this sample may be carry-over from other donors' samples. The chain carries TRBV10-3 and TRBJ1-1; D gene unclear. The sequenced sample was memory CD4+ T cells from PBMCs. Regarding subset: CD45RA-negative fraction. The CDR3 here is CAISGGNTEAFF. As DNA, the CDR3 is TGTGCCATCAGTGGAGGGAACACTGAAGCTTTCTTT.